The source of this T cell receptor (beta chain) is a study of blood T cell repertoires in COVID-19. Across the whole study: T cells, B-cell-depleted T cells, or PBMCs provided the cDNA or gDNA that served as material.

The repertoire was sequenced with immunoSEQ multiplex PCR; TCRdb's copy has only in-frame clones and lacks some. This sample has about 200,000 clones; 83% occur once, and the top ten carry about 2.7%. CDR1 and CDR2 (germline): SGHRS, YFSETQ. V lost 1 base to trimming and J lost 4 bases, with 11 bases between them. The CDR3 contains 15 residues. The chain has TRBV5-1 and TRBJ1-4; a weak D match, TRBD1 (5 bases). Material: peripheral blood. The TCR was taken from a woman between 40 and 55 years old with active or convalescent COVID-19. CDR3 sequence reads: CASSLFQGSNEKLFF. The CDR3 region has the DNA TGCGCCAGCAGCTTGTTTCAGGGAAGTAATGAAAAACTGTTTTTT. Supplemented by reference TRBV5-1 and TRBJ1-4, the full variable domain reads KAGVTQTPRYLIKTRGQQVTLSCSPISGHRSVSWYQQTPGQGLQFLFEYFSETQRNKGNFPGRFSGRQFSNSRSEMNVSTLELGDSALYLCASSLFQGSNEKLFFGSGTQLSVL.